This TCR beta chain comes out of a study of T cells after yellow fever vaccination. Study-wide results and limits: Though it reached lower strength, the secondary response hit its peak faster, day 5 versus 15.

J gave up 1 base and V 7 bases, and 7 bases lay outside the gene matches. The CDR3 has 14 amino acids. The germline CDR1 and CDR2 sequences are DFQATT and SNEGSKA (reference sequence). For this clonotype: No antigen is known for it.

Using its own MiXCR run on the 5' RACE reads, TCRdb lists one record per CDR3 protein. Found here are a few hundred thousand distinct CDR3 sequences, roughly 6.2% of them singletons; the top ten hold around 1.1%. The chain recombines TRBV20-1 with TRBJ2-3; 8 nucleotides agree with TRBD2. This clonotype originated in a man between 25 and 39 years old who received the YFV17D yellow fever vaccine. The sample in question was CD4+ T cells sorted from PBMCs, obtained on the day of the yellow fever booster vaccination. The CDR3 loop is CSVGGRTGTDTQYF. CDR3 nucleotides: TGCAGTGTCGGCGGGAGGACTGGCACAGATACGCAGTATTTT.